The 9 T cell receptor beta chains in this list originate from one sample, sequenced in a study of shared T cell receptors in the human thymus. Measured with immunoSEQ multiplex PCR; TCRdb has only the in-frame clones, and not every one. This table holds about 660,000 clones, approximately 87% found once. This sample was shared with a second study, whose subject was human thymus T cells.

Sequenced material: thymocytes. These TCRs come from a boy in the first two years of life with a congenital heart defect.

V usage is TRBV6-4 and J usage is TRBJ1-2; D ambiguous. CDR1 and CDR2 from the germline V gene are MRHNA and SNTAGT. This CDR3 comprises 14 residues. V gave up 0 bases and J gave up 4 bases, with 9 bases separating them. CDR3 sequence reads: CASSDSDSSYGYTF. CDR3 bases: TGTGCCAGCAGTGACTCGGATAGCAGCTATGGCTACACCTTC.

CDR3 loop: CASSGTANTEAFF. In nucleotides, the CDR3 is TGCGCCAGCAGCGGAACAGCGAACACTGAAGCTTTCTTT. The rearrangement joins TRBV4-1 to TRBJ1-1; no clear D gene. The V gene lost 5 bases and the J gene lost 1 base, with 8 bases spanning the gap. CDR3 length equals 13 residues. In germline, CDR1 is MGHRA, CDR2 YSYEKL.

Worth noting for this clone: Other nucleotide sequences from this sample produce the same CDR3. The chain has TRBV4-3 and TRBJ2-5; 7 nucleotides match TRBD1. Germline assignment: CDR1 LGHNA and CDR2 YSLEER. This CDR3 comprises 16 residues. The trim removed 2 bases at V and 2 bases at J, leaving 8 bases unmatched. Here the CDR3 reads CASSQLPRTGQETQYF. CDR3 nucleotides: TGCGCCAGCAGCCAATTACCCCGGACAGGACAAGAGACCCAGTACTTC.

This chain's CDR3 is CASSPLGLAGEGGETQYF. The CDR3 DNA is TGCGCCAGCAGCCCCCTGGGCCTAGCGGGAGAGGGGGGGGAGACCCAGTACTTC. The genes are TRBV4-3 and TRBJ2-5; 10 bases are shared with TRBD2. CDR3 length: 18 amino acids. V gave up 4 bases and J gave up 5 bases; unmatched junction bases: 16. Per the germline V gene, CDR1 is LGHNA and CDR2 is YSLEER.

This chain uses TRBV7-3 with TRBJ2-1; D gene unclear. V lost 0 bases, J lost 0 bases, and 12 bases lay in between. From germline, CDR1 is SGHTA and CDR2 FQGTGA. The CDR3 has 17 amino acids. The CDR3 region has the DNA TGTGCCAGCAGCTTAACCCCCCAGGCCAGCTCCTACAATGAGCAGTTCTTC. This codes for CASSLTPQASSYNEQFF.

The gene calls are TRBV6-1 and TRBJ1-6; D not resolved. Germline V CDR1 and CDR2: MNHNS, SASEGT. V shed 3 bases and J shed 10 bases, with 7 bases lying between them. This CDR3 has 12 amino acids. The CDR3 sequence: CASSDPGSPLHF. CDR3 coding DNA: TGTGCCAGCAGTGACCCGGGGTCACCCCTCCACTTT.

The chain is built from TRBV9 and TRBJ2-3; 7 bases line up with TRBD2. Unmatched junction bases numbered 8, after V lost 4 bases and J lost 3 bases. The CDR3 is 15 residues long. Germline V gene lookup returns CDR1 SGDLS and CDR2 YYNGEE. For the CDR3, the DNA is TGTGCCAGCAGCCCCCCAGGGAGGGCGACAGATACGCAGTATTTT. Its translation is CASSPPGRATDTQYF.

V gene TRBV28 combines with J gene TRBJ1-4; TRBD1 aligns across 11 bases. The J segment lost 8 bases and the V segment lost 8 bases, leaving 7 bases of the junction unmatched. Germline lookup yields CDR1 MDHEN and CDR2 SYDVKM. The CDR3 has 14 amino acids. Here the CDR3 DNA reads TGTGCCAGCGCGGGACAGGGGGAGGGCGAAAAACTGTTTTTT. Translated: CASAGQGEGEKLFF.

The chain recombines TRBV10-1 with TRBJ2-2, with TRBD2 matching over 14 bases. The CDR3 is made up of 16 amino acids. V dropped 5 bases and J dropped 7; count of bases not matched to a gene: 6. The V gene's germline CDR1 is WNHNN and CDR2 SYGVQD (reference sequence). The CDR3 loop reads CASSPGLAGEGGELFF. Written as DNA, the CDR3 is TGCGCCAGCAGTCCGGGACTAGCGGGAGAGGGCGGGGAGCTGTTTTTT.